This T cell receptor beta chain was found in a study of T cell repertoires in cytomegalovirus infection (dated by TCRdb to between 2017 and 2020). Study-wide context: Donor HLA type was relevant to the analysis, as public TCR beta signatures indicated carriage of CMV infection together with the matching HLA type. What the work shows at the level of the full study, not this receptor alone: In the ex vivo response, HLA-C-restricted CMV-specific TCR beta clonotypes were dominant, and in two of eight donors the single most frequent clonotype came from this HLA-C-restricted group. Cumulative frequency of public TCR beta family members discriminated carriers of CMV infection plus the relevant HLA type in this cohort and an independent 352-donor cohort.

Remarks on this clonotype: Its specific antigen is unknown. Base quality data are lacking; no much larger clone is found one base away.

Sequenced using an Illumina HiSeq 1500. The public reads were reanalyzed by TCRdb: fastp trimming at Q25, MiXCR alignment, in-frame beta chains only. Each entry merges the rows of one CDR3 protein and shows their most common DNA and genes. This sample holds fewer than 250,000 distinct CDR3 sequences; approximately 22% were observed only once. The ten top clones hold about 20% of the sample. The TCR was taken from a human donor in good health (CMV status not recorded). Some clones in this sample may be carry-over from other donors' samples. Sample: CD8+ T cells from PBMCs.

This receptor has the CDR3 CASSFSGDSYEQYF. The nucleotide sequence reads as follows: TGTGCCAGCAGCTTTAGCGGGGATTCCTACGAGCAGTACTTC. The V gene is TRBV5-8 and the J gene is TRBJ2-7; 8 bases in between match TRBD2. Trimming accounts for 2 bases at V and 1 base at J, while the number of junction bases matched to no gene is 2. The germline V gene provides CDR1 SGHTS and CDR2 YDEGEE. The CDR3 holds 14 amino acids from the cysteine to the phenylalanine. Only the CDR3 DNA is retained, 42 bases long and in frame from the first base.